This T cell receptor beta chain was sequenced during a study of T cells in Graves' hyperthyroidism and ophthalmopathy. Authors of the study amplified TCR beta CDR3 regions from RNA transcripts. First-round RT-PCR with HTBI primers amplified the TCR CDR3 region. A single record per CDR3 protein comes from TCRdb applying MiXCR to the multiplex PCR reads. The sample carries about 100,000 distinct CDR3 sequences, more than 15% recorded once. The V gene lost 6 bases and the J gene lost 5 bases, with 29 bases spanning the gap. CDR1 is MNHEY and CDR2 is SVGEGT in the germline V gene. The length of the CDR3 is 19 residues.

The source of this sequence is a woman in her forties or fifties with Graves' hyperthyroidism. The sequenced material came from blood. This chain connects TRBV6-2 or TRBV6-3 to TRBJ2-1; no firm D call. CDR3 sequence (DNA): TGTGCCAGCAGGAAAGCTCCTACAATGAGCAGTCCAACTCACAATGAGCAGTTCTTC. Translating it yields CASRKAPTMSSPTHNEQFF.